These 30 T cell receptor beta chains were sequenced from one sample in a study of blood T cell repertoires in COVID-19 (dated by TCRdb to the early 2020s). The method was the immunoSEQ multiplex PCR assay. TCRdb retrieved this table from immuneACCESS and kept in-frame rearrangements only. Not all clones are present; in checked studies, unresolved V genes account for under half, and no reason is known for the remainder. The sample yields about 140,000 clones; 86% were counted once. Approximately 4.3% of the sample belongs to the ten largest clones. Sequencing input: PBMCs or T cells enriched from blood (not recorded which). The source is a middle-aged man who had recovered from COVID-19.

This chain uses TRBV29-1 with TRBJ2-5; TRBD1 aligns across 7 bases. After removal of 2 bases from V and 5 bases from J, the junction contained 5 bases not matched to a gene. The CDR3 extends over 13 amino acids. Germline CDR1 and CDR2: SQVTM and ANQGSEA. CDR3 residues: CSVELGGGETQYF. The CDR3 coding sequence is TGCAGCGTTGAACTAGGGGGCGGGGAGACCCAGTACTTC.

V gene TRBV7-8 combines with J gene TRBJ1-2; D is unresolved. CDR3 size: 14 residues. The V and J ends lost 5 bases and 4 bases respectively, with 14 bases between them. The germline V gene has CDR1 SGHVS and CDR2 FQNEAQ. CDR3 region: CASSPLGRGYGYTF. The CDR3 nucleotides are TGTGCCAGCAGCCCCCTCGGTCGAGGCTATGGCTACACCTTC.

This sequence joins TRBV28 and TRBJ2-4, with 9 bases fitting TRBD1. Germline V CDR1 and CDR2: MDHEN, SYDVKM. The CDR3 totals 16 residues. With 6 bases clipped from V and 1 base from J, the junction kept 7 bases outside the gene matches. The CDR3 here is CASSHWTGEAKNIQYF. DNA of the CDR3: TGTGCCAGCAGCCACTGGACAGGGGAGGCCAAAAACATTCAGTACTTC.

The gene calls are TRBV7-2 and TRBJ2-5; D is unclear. Looked up from germline, CDR1 is SGHTA and CDR2 is FQGNSA. The V end lost 5 bases, the J end lost 0 bases, and 10 bases lay between the germline ends. The CDR3 extends over 14 amino acids. The CDR3, as DNA: TGTGCCAGCAGCCTCTCTAGTTACCAAGAGACCCAGTACTTC. Amino acid sequence: CASSLSSYQETQYF. The entire variable domain, with the rest obtained from reference TRBV7-2 and TRBJ2-5, is as follows: GAGVSQSPSNKVTEKGKDVELRCDPISGHTALYWYRQSLGQGLEFLIYFQGNSAPDKSGLPSDRFSAERTGGSVSTLTIQRTQQEDSAVYLCASSLSSYQETQYFGPGTRLLVL.

V and J are TRBV10-3 and TRBJ2-2, with D tentatively TRBD1 (6 bases). Germline assignment: CDR1 ENHRY and CDR2 SYGVKD. The CDR3 runs to 14 residues. V was cut by 6 bases and J by 2 bases, with 10 bases left in between. CDR3 sequence: CAISWTDNTGELFF. The CDR3 nucleotides read TGTGCCATCAGCTGGACAGATAACACCGGGGAGCTGTTTTTT.

This clone showed up just a few times. The genes are TRBV18 and TRBJ2-3; possible D gene TRBD2, 5 bases. Trimming stripped 2 bases from V and 6 bases from J, with 15 bases between. This CDR3 spans 15 amino acids. The germline gives CDR1 KGHSH, CDR2 LQKENI. The CDR3 region has the DNA TGTGCCAGCTCACCAGCGACCCAAAGAGGGGATACGCAGTATTTT. As protein: CASSPATQRGDTQYF. The complete variable domain, with remaining parts taken from reference TRBV18 and TRBJ2-3, reads NAGVMQNPRHLVRRRGQEARLRCSPMKGHSHVYWYRQLPEEGLKFMVYLQKENIIDESGMPKERFSAEFPKEGPSILRIQQVVRGDSAAYFCASSPATQRGDTQYFGPGTRLTVL.

The chain couples TRBV10-3 to TRBJ2-2; D uncertain. The length of the CDR3 is 12 residues. The V end lost 0 bases, the J end lost 11 bases, and 7 bases lay between the germline ends. CDR1 and CDR2 (germline): ENHRY, SYGVKD. The CDR3 sequence is CAISESWLELFF. The CDR3 DNA follows: TGTGCCATCAGTGAGTCTTGGCTCGAGCTGTTTTTT.

CDR3 coding DNA: TGTGCCAGCACCTTAGGGACAGGGGTCACTGAAGCTTTCTTT. Amino acids: CASTLGTGVTEAFF. The rearrangement links TRBV21-1 to TRBJ1-1; TRBD1 is the table's D call, not checked against the DNA. TRBV21-1 is listed as a pseudogene. The CDR3 is 14 amino acids.

V is TRBV21-1 and J is TRBJ2-1; the D call TRBD1 from the table was never checked on the DNA. TRBV21-1 is shown as a pseudogene. CDR3 length: 13 amino acids. The CDR3 loop reads CASSNRQGGEQFF. In DNA form, the CDR3 reads TGTGCCAGCAGCAACAGACAGGGCGGTGAGCAGTTCTTC.

The chain is built from TRBV2 and TRBJ1-5; no reliable D call. Looked up from germline, CDR1 is SNHLY and CDR2 is FYNNEI. There are 12 residues in the CDR3. Trimming removed 3 bases from V and 6 bases from J, with 6 bases in between. CDR3: CASSDEGQPQHF. Written as DNA, the CDR3 is TGTGCCAGCAGTGATGAGGGTCAGCCCCAGCATTTT.

The rearrangement joins TRBV3-1 (or the pseudogene TRBV3-2) to TRBJ2-7, with a tentative D call TRBD1 (6 bases). The CDR3 is 16 residues long. The V end lost 5 bases, the J end lost 2 bases, and 19 bases lay between the germline ends. CDR1 and CDR2 (germline): LGHDT, YNNKEL (reference sequence). The CDR3 nucleotides are TGTGCCAGCAGCGTTACAGGGAGATACCCCACCTACGAGCAGTACTTC. It encodes CASSVTGRYPTYEQYF.

This clone appeared a few times. J is TRBJ1-2 and V is TRBV19; 7 nucleotides agree with TRBD1. The ends lost 3 bases at V and 5 bases at J; junction bases unmatched: 6. The CDR3 totals 14 residues. The germline V gene has CDR1 LNHDA and CDR2 SQIVND (reference sequence). CDR3 DNA sequence: TGTGCCAGTAGTATGGGGGACAGAATATATGGCTACACCTTC. Protein product: CASSMGDRIYGYTF.

This chain links TRBV7-3 with TRBJ2-2; TRBD1 matches 8 bases. CDR1 and CDR2 (germline): SGHTA, FQGTGA. This CDR3 region has 16 residues. With V trimmed by 2 bases and J by 0 bases, 2 bases remained unmatched. Here the CDR3 reads CASSLLGQANTGELFF. CDR3 sequence (DNA): TGTGCCAGCAGCTTACTGGGACAGGCGAACACCGGGGAGCTGTTTTTT.

The chain uses TRBV2 and TRBJ1-1; tentative D call: TRBD1 (5 bases). This CDR3 comprises 14 residues. Germline values: CDR1 SNHLY, CDR2 FYNNEI. V lost 7 bases and J lost 7, with 19 bases in between. The CDR3 sequence is CASMPINRPGEAFF. The CDR3 DNA sequence: TGTGCCAGCATGCCCATTAACAGGCCCGGTGAAGCTTTCTTT.

J is TRBJ2-1 and V is TRBV27, with D perhaps matching TRBD2 (6 bases). Germline loops: CDR1 MNHEY, CDR2 SMNVEV (reference sequence). The CDR3 length is 15 residues. V dropped 6 bases and J dropped 0 bases, with 12 bases sitting between them. The CDR3 DNA follows: TGTGCCAGCAGCCAGCGGGTAAGCTCCTACAATGAGCAGTTCTTC. It specifies CASSQRVSSYNEQFF.

The chain links TRBV9 to TRBJ2-7; maybe TRBD2 (5 bases). The CDR3 contains 17 residues. Trimming shortened V by 3 bases and J by 6 bases, and 25 bases separated the two germline ends. Germline V lookup: CDR1 SGDLS, CDR2 YYNGEE. The CDR3, as DNA: TGTGCCAGCAGCGCTAAAACAGATTTGGGATTTCGGGGCGAGCAGTACGTC. This gives the protein CASSAKTDLGFRGEQYV.

This CDR3 is CASSRGGGTHQPQHF. The DNA for the CDR3 is TGTGCCAGCAGCCGTGGGGGAGGGACCCATCAGCCCCAGCATTTT. The chain combines TRBV28 with TRBJ1-5; D may be TRBD1 (5 bases). This CDR3 has 15 amino acids. CDR1 MDHEN and CDR2 SYDVKM come from the germline V gene. V lost 6 bases and J 5 bases, leaving 17 bases between the germline ends.

This rearrangement joins TRBV7-2 to TRBJ1-1; D unresolved. The CDR3 sequence is 14 residues long. With 4 bases removed from V and 6 bases from J, the gap between germline ends came to 15 bases. Germline CDR1 is SGHTA and CDR2 is FQGNSA. CDR3 sequence: CASSSGPGIPEAFF. CDR3 DNA: TGTGCCAGCAGCTCCGGACCGGGAATCCCTGAAGCTTTCTTT. The full variable domain, rest sourced from reference TRBV7-2 and TRBJ1-1, is GAGVSQSPSNKVTEKGKDVELRCDPISGHTALYWYRQSLGQGLEFLIYFQGNSAPDKSGLPSDRFSAERTGGSVSTLTIQRTQQEDSAVYLCASSSGPGIPEAFFGQGTRLTVV.

The chain uses TRBV7-2 and TRBJ2-3; D is ambiguous. The CDR3 loop spans 13 amino acids. CDR1 is SGHTA and CDR2 is FQGNSA in the germline V gene. Trimming took 3 bases from V and 1 from J, leaving 5 bases between them. The CDR3 DNA reads as TGTGCCAGCAGCTTTACACGCACAGATACGCAGTATTTT. Protein product: CASSFTRTDTQYF.

The rearrangement uses TRBV27 and TRBJ1-5; D gene ambiguous. The V end was cut by 3 bases, the J end by 3 bases, with 6 bases between. This CDR3 comprises 13 residues. Germline lookup yields CDR1 MNHEY and CDR2 SMNVEV (reference sequence). CDR3 nucleotide sequence: TGTGCCAGCAGTTTTGGCTTCAATCAGCCCCAGCATTTT. It encodes CASSFGFNQPQHF.

The rearrangement uses TRBV28 and TRBJ1-4; unclear D gene. Germline CDR1 and CDR2: MDHEN and SYDVKM. CDR3 length: 12 amino acids. V lost 11 bases, J lost 3 bases, and 10 bases lay in between. CDR3 coding DNA: TGTGCCGTACGGCGGCCTAATGAAAAACTGTTTTTT. It yields the protein CAVRRPNEKLFF. Variable domain in full (rest from reference TRBV28 and TRBJ1-4): DVKVTQSSRYLVKRTGEKVFLECVQDMDHENMFWYRQDPGLGLRLIYFSYDVKMKEKGDIPEGYSVSREKKERFSLILESASTNQTSMYLCAVRRPNEKLFFGSGTQLSVL.

V gene TRBV6-5 combines with J gene TRBJ1-2; D might be TRBD1 (5 bases). V was trimmed by 0 bases and J by 4 bases, leaving 15 bases between them. The germline V gene has CDR1 MNHEY and CDR2 SVGAGI. The CDR3 length is 16 residues. The CDR3, as DNA: TGTGCCAGCAGTTACTCGGGCGTAGAACAGGTCTATGGCTACACCTTC. Its translation: CASSYSGVEQVYGYTF.

The table lists this clone with a count of one. This chain connects TRBV2 to TRBJ1-2; D is uncertain. This CDR3 comprises 14 residues. CDR1 is SNHLY and CDR2 is FYNNEI in the germline V gene. Trimming took 0 bases from V and 4 from J, leaving 9 bases between them. This CDR3 is CASSEASSIYGYTF. The CDR3 nucleotides are TGTGCCAGCAGTGAAGCTTCTTCTATCTATGGCTACACCTTC.

The chain joins TRBV7-3 to TRBJ2-1, with 10 bases aligning to TRBD1. The CDR3 runs to 15 residues. CDR1 SGHTA and CDR2 FQGTGA come from the germline V gene. V trimming: 6 bases; J trimming: 9 bases; junction bases outside the gene matches: 11. DNA of the CDR3: TGTGCCAGCAGGCGGGGACAGGGGAGTGAAGCTGAGCAGTTCTTC. Residues: CASRRGQGSEAEQFF.

This clone showed up just once. The V call is TRBV20-1, the J call TRBJ1-5; possible D gene TRBD1, 6 bases. Per germline, CDR1 DFQATT and CDR2 SNEGSKA (reference sequence). The CDR3 has 15 residues. Deletions cut 3 bases from V and 6 bases from J, with 18 bases between. This CDR3 reads CSASIVPGEGQPQHF. Here the CDR3 DNA reads TGCAGTGCTAGTATAGTTCCAGGGGAAGGTCAGCCCCAGCATTTT.

The chain uses TRBV30 and TRBJ2-1; D perhaps matches TRBD2 (5 bases). V was trimmed by 5 bases and J by 2 bases, leaving 13 bases between them. The V gene's germline CDR1 is GTSNPN and CDR2 SVGIG (reference sequence). CDR3 length: 14 residues. The CDR3 nucleotides are TGTGCCTGGGGGTCGGGGTCCGCCTACAATGAGCAGTTCTTC. It translates to CAWGSGSAYNEQFF.

The rearrangement joins TRBV3-1 (or the pseudogene TRBV3-2) to TRBJ1-1; D uncertain. The CDR3 has 13 residues. Germline V gives CDR1 LGHDT, CDR2 YNNKEL (reference sequence). Trimming removed 0 bases from V and 10 bases from J, with 12 bases in between. In nucleotides, the CDR3 is TGTGCCAGCAGCCAAGAATATGGGCCCCCAGCTTTCTTT. Protein sequence: CASSQEYGPPAFF.

This clone appeared a few times. The chain recombines TRBV15 with TRBJ1-2; perhaps TRBD1 as D (5 bases). From germline, CDR1 is LNHNV and CDR2 YYDKDF (reference sequence). V gave up 3 bases and J gave up 8 bases, with 10 bases separating them. CDR3 length: 12 amino acids. The CDR3 protein is CATSRGGVGYTF. The CDR3 DNA reads TGTGCCACCAGCAGGGGAGGGGTCGGCTACACCTTC.

The table lists this clone with a few counts. The chain is built from TRBV7-2 and TRBJ1-1; 9 bases align to TRBD1. The CDR3 is 16 residues long. Germline loops: CDR1 SGHTA, CDR2 FQGNSA. V trimming: 5 bases; J trimming: 0 bases; junction bases outside the gene matches: 7. The CDR3 DNA follows: TGTGCCAGCAGCCCGAGGACAGGGGTTATGAACACTGAAGCTTTCTTT. Its protein is CASSPRTGVMNTEAFF.

The gene calls are TRBV28 and TRBJ2-2; 8 nucleotides match TRBD2. The trim removed 7 bases at V and 6 bases at J, leaving 10 bases unmatched. This CDR3 is built from 15 residues. In germline, CDR1 is MDHEN, CDR2 SYDVKM. The CDR3 here is CASIFSGGAAGELFF. The CDR3 region has the DNA TGTGCCAGCATTTTTTCCGGGGGGGCCGCCGGGGAGCTGTTTTTT.